This TCR beta chain emerged from a study of shared clonotypes between healthy human individuals. As for the study in general: Used for every donor were three CD4 naive, three CD4 memory, two CD8 naive and one CD8 memory plate.

Comments on this clone: Its antigen is undetermined.

Germline values: CDR1 MNHNY, CDR2 SVGAGI (reference sequence). Trimming cost V 5 bases and J 2 bases, with 8 bases left between them. The CDR3 is 13 amino acids. Data came from immunoSEQ multiplex PCR; TCRdb stores just in-frame clones and leaves some out. The sample holds some 2,500,000 clones, roughly 92% seen once. General study findings and limits: When naive CD4 clonotypes were compared across a few donors, around 5% were shared. Although depth was large, rarefaction showed that sequencing of the sorted subsets was incomplete.

The healthy adult donors were HIV-negative and reported no recent acute infections or vaccinations. The chain recombines TRBV6-6 with TRBJ2-3; D possibly matches TRBD1 or TRBD2 (5 bases each). This receptor was obtained from a man in his late teens or twenties in good health. Some clones in this sample may be carry-over from other donors' samples. The sample taken for sequencing was naive CD4+ T cells from PBMCs. The sample's subset: CD45RA+ positively selected. The CDR3 nucleotides read TGTGCCAGCAGTAGGGACGCCACAGATACGCAGTATTTT. It codes for CASSRDATDTQYF.